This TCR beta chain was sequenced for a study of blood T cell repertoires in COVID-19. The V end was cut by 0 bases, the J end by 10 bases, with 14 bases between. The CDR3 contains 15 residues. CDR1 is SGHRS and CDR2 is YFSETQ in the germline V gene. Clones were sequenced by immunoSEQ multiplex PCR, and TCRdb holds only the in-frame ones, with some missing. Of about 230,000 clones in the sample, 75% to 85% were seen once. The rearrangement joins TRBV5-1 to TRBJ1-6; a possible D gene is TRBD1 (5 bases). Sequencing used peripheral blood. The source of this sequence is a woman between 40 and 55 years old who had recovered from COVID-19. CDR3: CASSLGRGDGSPLHF. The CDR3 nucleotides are TGCGCCAGCAGCTTGGGAAGGGGCGATGGGTCACCCCTCCACTTT.